The TCR beta chain described here comes from a study of blood T cell repertoires in COVID-19. Germline V gene data show CDR1 as SGHRS and CDR2 as YFSETQ. This CDR3 spans 17 amino acids. V shed 4 bases, J shed 5 bases, and the junction held 15 bases outside the gene matches. The table came from immunoSEQ multiplex PCR; TCRdb's copy has only in-frame clones and leaves some out. The sample has over 200,000 clones; around 80% are singletons. The clonotype originates from a human donor in a cohort sampled during active COVID-19. The material sequenced was peripheral blood. This rearrangement joins TRBV5-1 to TRBJ2-5; 9 nucleotides match TRBD2. The CDR3 sequence is CASSALDSGRSTETQYF. The CDR3 DNA is TGCGCCAGCAGCGCCTTGGATAGCGGGAGAAGTACCGAGACCCAGTACTTC.